This passage covers 23 T cell receptor beta chains from one sample sequenced in a study of cytomegalovirus exposure and HLA in healthy donors. This PCR relied on a set of 60 Vbeta primers and 13 Jbeta primers. Produced via immunoSEQ multiplex PCR; TCRdb's table is partial and in-frame only. The sample carries approximately 130,000 clones, around 77% recorded once. The sample comprised PBMCs. These TCRs come from a man in his fifties in good health and CMV-seronegative.

V usage is TRBV7-2 and J usage is TRBJ2-1; D remains ambiguous. The CDR3 contains 11 residues. V shed 2 bases and J shed 8 bases, with 4 bases lying between them. Germline loops: CDR1 SGHTA, CDR2 FQGNSA. The CDR3 nucleotides read TGTGCCAGCAGCTTAAACTATGAGCAGTTCTTC. As protein: CASSLNYEQFF. The entire variable domain, with the rest obtained from reference TRBV7-2 and TRBJ2-1, is as follows: GAGVSQSPSNKVTEKGKDVELRCDPISGHTALYWYRQSLGQGLEFLIYFQGNSAPDKSGLPSDRFSAERTGGSVSTLTIQRTQQEDSAVYLCASSLNYEQFFGPGTRLTVL.

There are a few counts of this clone. This chain uses TRBV5-1 with TRBJ1-1, with D possibly TRBD1 on 5 matching bases. The germline gives CDR1 SGHRS, CDR2 YFSETQ. The CDR3 is 14 residues long. V lost 8 bases and J 1 base, leaving 15 bases between the germline ends. CDR3 sequence reads: CASRMAGGNTEAFF. The DNA of the CDR3 is TGCGCCAGTAGGATGGCGGGGGGGAACACTGAAGCTTTCTTT. The full variable domain, its missing parts supplied by reference TRBV5-1 and TRBJ1-1, is KAGVTQTPRYLIKTRGQQVTLSCSPISGHRSVSWYQQTPGQGLQFLFEYFSETQRNKGNFPGRFSGRQFSNSRSEMNVSTLELGDSALYLCASRMAGGNTEAFFGQGTRLTVV.

V usage is TRBV28 and J usage is TRBJ2-3, with D hard to call. Trimming cost V 5 bases and J 8 bases, with 14 bases left between them. CDR3 size: 13 residues. Per the germline V gene, CDR1 is MDHEN and CDR2 is SYDVKM. CDR3 bases: TGTGCCAGCAGTACCCTCGGTACGGGTACGCAGTATTTT. Protein sequence: CASSTLGTGTQYF.

The chain couples TRBV10-3 to TRBJ1-1; D is unclear. The CDR3 runs 11 residues. The germline V gene has CDR1 ENHRY and CDR2 SYGVKD. V shed 9 bases and J shed 1 base, with 6 bases lying between them. The CDR3 DNA reads as TGTGCCATATCGGGGAACACTGAAGCTTTCTTT. Translating gives CAISGNTEAFF.

This clone was observed a single time. The chain links TRBV7-9 to TRBJ2-5; 8 nucleotides line up with TRBD1. The germline V gene has CDR1 SEHNR and CDR2 FQNEAQ (reference sequence). The V segment lost 4 bases and the J segment 3 bases; nucleotides outside the gene matches: 1. This CDR3 is 13 amino acids long. The CDR3 region is CASSSTGEETQYF. DNA for the CDR3: TGTGCCAGCAGCTCGACAGGGGAAGAGACCCAGTACTTC.

V usage is TRBV19 and J usage is TRBJ1-1; weak D call: TRBD1 (5 bases). The V gene lost 7 bases and the J gene lost 5 bases, with 20 bases spanning the gap. The CDR3 spans 15 residues. Germline CDR1 is LNHDA and CDR2 is SQIVND (reference sequence). The CDR3 nucleotides are TGTGCCAGTACCCTAACGTGGGGGGTCGATACTGAAGCTTTCTTT. Translated: CASTLTWGVDTEAFF.

On this clone: Relative to the germline gene, one junction end is altered; a read error may explain this. CDR3 nucleotide sequence: TGTGCCAGCTCACCGGGAGGGGAAGCGAACGCCGGGGAGCTGTTTTTT. Its protein product is CASSPGGEANAGELFF. This rearrangement joins TRBV18 to TRBJ2-2; 7 bases fit TRBD2. Germline lookup yields CDR1 KGHSH and CDR2 LQKENI. The CDR3 contains 16 residues. Variable domain in full (rest from reference TRBV18 and TRBJ2-2): NAGVMQNPRHLVRRRGQEARLRCSPMKGHSHVYWYRQLPEEGLKFMVYLQKENIIDESGMPKERFSAEFPKEGPSILRIQQVVRGDSAAYFCASSPGGEANAGELFFGEGSRLTVL.

The rearrangement links TRBV19 to TRBJ2-4; the match to TRBD1 covers 11 bases. After removal of 5 bases from V and 4 bases from J, the junction contained 7 bases not matched to a gene. The CDR3 covers 16 residues. Germline V CDR1 and CDR2: LNHDA, SQIVND (reference sequence). The CDR3 nucleotides read TGTGCCAGTAGTGCCAGGGACAGGGGGACAAAAAACATTCAGTACTTC. Translation: CASSARDRGTKNIQYF.

J is TRBJ2-5 and V is TRBV5-1; 8 bases are shared with TRBD2. CDR1 SGHRS and CDR2 YFSETQ come from the germline V gene. The CDR3 sequence is 16 residues long. J gave up 5 bases and V 2 bases, and 11 bases lay outside the gene matches. CDR3 nucleotides: TGCGCCAGCAGCTTAATTCGGAGAGCGGGAGACGAGACCCAGTACTTC. It yields the protein CASSLIRRAGDETQYF.

V gene TRBV19 combines with J gene TRBJ2-7; 11 bases align to TRBD2. CDR3 length: 15 amino acids. J was trimmed by 3 bases and V by 2 bases; bases with no gene match: 3. Per germline, CDR1 LNHDA and CDR2 SQIVND (reference sequence). Here the CDR3 reads CASSITTSGIYEQYF. The CDR3 DNA is TGTGCCAGTAGTATAACGACTAGCGGGATCTACGAGCAGTACTTC. Full variable domain (rest looked up from reference TRBV19 and TRBJ2-7): DGGITQSPKYLFRKEGQNVTLSCEQNLNHDAMYWYRQDPGQGLRLIYYSQIVNDFQKGDIAEGYSVSREKKESFPLTVTSAQKNPTAFYLCASSITTSGIYEQYFGPGTRLTVT.

With regard to this clone: The same CDR3 also results from other DNA sequences found in this sample. V gene TRBV11-2 combines with J gene TRBJ2-1, with TRBD2 matching over 9 bases. The CDR3 is 15 amino acids. Per germline, CDR1 SGHAT and CDR2 FQNNGV. V dropped 6 bases and J dropped 0; count of bases not matched to a gene: 3. The CDR3 spells CASSPGLASYNEQFF. CDR3 DNA sequence: TGTGCCAGCAGTCCGGGACTAGCCTCCTACAATGAGCAGTTCTTC. Using reference TRBV11-2 and TRBJ2-1 for the parts outside the CDR3, the full variable domain is EAGVAQSPRYKIIEKRQSVAFWCNPISGHATLYWYQQILGQGPKLLIQFQNNGVVDDSQLPKDRFSAERLKGVDSTLKIQPAKLEDSAVYLCASSPGLASYNEQFFGPGTRLTVL.

The J gene is TRBJ2-7, the V gene TRBV7-2; weak D call: TRBD2 (7 bases). The germline V and J ends were trimmed by 4 bases and 3 bases, with 16 bases remaining between them. Per germline, CDR1 SGHTA and CDR2 FQGNSA. This CDR3 is 15 amino acids long. This CDR3 reads CASSSGGGFVYEQYF. Written as DNA, the CDR3 is TGTGCCAGCAGCTCGGGCGGGGGCTTCGTCTACGAGCAGTACTTC.

The chain combines TRBV10-2 with TRBJ2-1; possibly TRBD2 for D (5 bases). Trimming cost V 7 bases and J 6 bases, with 10 bases left between them. The germline CDR1 and CDR2 sequences are WSHSY and SAAADI. CDR3 length equals 12 residues. CDR3 loop: CASTGLRNEQFF. The CDR3 DNA is TGCGCCAGCACCGGACTTCGCAATGAGCAGTTCTTC.

V gene TRBV6-5 combines with J gene TRBJ2-1; 13 bases agree with TRBD2. The germline CDR1 and CDR2 sequences are MNHEY and SVGAGI. The CDR3 has 15 residues. The ends lost 6 bases at V and 5 bases at J; junction bases unmatched: 4. The CDR3 region has the DNA TGTGCCAGCAGGGAAACTAGCGGGAGGGACAATGAGCAGTTCTTC. This encodes CASRETSGRDNEQFF.

This CDR3 reads CASSKGLGPYEQYF. CDR3 sequence (DNA): TGTGCCAGTAGTAAGGGACTAGGGCCCTACGAGCAGTACTTC. The V and J genes are TRBV19 and TRBJ2-7, with 8 bases identical to TRBD2. Germline V gene lookup returns CDR1 LNHDA and CDR2 SQIVND (reference sequence). The junction had 4 bases not matched to a gene; V was cut back by 4 bases and J by 2 bases. The CDR3 contains 14 residues.

The V and J genes are TRBV28 and TRBJ2-7; 8 nucleotides align to TRBD1. Unmatched junction bases numbered 4, after V lost 2 bases and J lost 4 bases. This CDR3 has 14 amino acids. Germline CDR1 and CDR2: MDHEN and SYDVKM. The CDR3 region is CASSLGRGLYEQYF. In DNA, the CDR3 is TGTGCCAGCAGTTTAGGCAGGGGGCTTTACGAGCAGTACTTC.

This clone occurred many times. The chain combines TRBV30 with TRBJ1-1; no clear D gene. Trimming removed 0 bases from V and 6 bases from J, with 8 bases in between. Germline CDR1 and CDR2: GTSNPN and SVGIG (reference sequence). CDR3 length: 12 residues. This chain's CDR3 is CAWSVMRAEAFF. The CDR3 region has the DNA TGTGCCTGGAGTGTAATGAGGGCTGAAGCTTTCTTT.

The chain is built from TRBV2 and TRBJ1-2; D call uncertain. CDR1 and CDR2 (germline): SNHLY, FYNNEI. The CDR3 is 12 residues long. Trimming cost V 2 bases and J 9 bases, with 10 bases left between them. The CDR3 loop is CASSENVARYTF. The CDR3 coding sequence is TGTGCCAGCAGTGAAAATGTGGCCCGCTACACCTTC. Looking up the rest from reference TRBV2 and TRBJ1-2 gives the full variable domain: EPEVTQTPSHQVTQMGQEVILRCVPISNHLYFYWYRQILGQKVEFLVSFYNNEISEKSEIFDDQFSVERPDGSNFTLKIRSTKLEDSAMYFCASSENVARYTFGSGTRLTVV.

This clone has only one observation. The chain couples TRBV15 to TRBJ2-1; a weak D match, TRBD2 (6 bases). Germline values: CDR1 LNHNV, CDR2 YYDKDF (reference sequence). The CDR3 is 13 amino acids. V was clipped by 5 bases and J by 9 bases, with 14 bases between them. CDR3 nucleotide sequence: TGTGCCACCAGCGGGCGGGACTGGGGTGAGCAGTTCTTC. Its protein product is CATSGRDWGEQFF.

This chain joins TRBV11-2 and TRBJ2-7, with 7 bases identical to TRBD1. This CDR3 is 13 amino acids long. CDR1 and CDR2 from the germline V gene are SGHAT and FQNNGV. J was trimmed by 4 bases and V by 5 bases; bases with no gene match: 5. Here the CDR3 reads CASSPDRVYEQYF. In nucleotides, the CDR3 is TGTGCCAGCAGCCCAGACAGGGTGTACGAGCAGTACTTC. Variable domain in full (rest from reference TRBV11-2 and TRBJ2-7): EAGVAQSPRYKIIEKRQSVAFWCNPISGHATLYWYQQILGQGPKLLIQFQNNGVVDDSQLPKDRFSAERLKGVDSTLKIQPAKLEDSAVYLCASSPDRVYEQYFGPGTRLTVT.

The chain couples TRBV5-1 to TRBJ2-7, with 7 positions matching TRBD1. V dropped 0 bases and J dropped 3; count of bases not matched to a gene: 3. The germline gives CDR1 SGHRS, CDR2 YFSETQ. The CDR3 loop spans 14 amino acids. The CDR3: CASSLGDRIYEQYF. CDR3 nucleotide sequence: TGCGCCAGCAGCTTGGGGGACAGAATCTACGAGCAGTACTTC.

This chain uses TRBV6-5 with TRBJ2-2; D remains ambiguous. The CDR3 has 14 amino acids. CDR1 MNHEY and CDR2 SVGAGI come from the germline V gene. Trimming took 6 bases from V and 1 from J, leaving 9 bases between them. CDR3 sequence reads: CASRKTWNTGELFF. As DNA, the CDR3 is TGTGCCAGCAGAAAGACTTGGAACACCGGGGAGCTGTTTTTT.

V is TRBV18 and J is TRBJ1-1, with D perhaps TRBD1 (6 bases). The CDR3 consists of 15 residues. Between the trimmed V and J ends, which lost 3 bases and 4 bases, there was a span of 15 bases. Germline V lookup: CDR1 KGHSH, CDR2 LQKENI. The CDR3 DNA reads TGTGCCAGCTCACCCTCCCCAAGGACAGTCACTGAAGCTTTCTTT. It translates to CASSPSPRTVTEAFF.